This T cell receptor beta chain was captured by sequencing in a study of Graves' ophthalmopathy and Graves' hyperthyroidism. Ophthalmopathy cases showed moderate-to-severe activity, scoring CAS ≥3 and NOSPECS ≥4, with duration under 3 months. Physicians reached a diagnosis by relying on clinical symptoms, serum thyroxine, TRAb, thyroid ultrasound and orbital computed tomography. From fresh peripheral blood, over 9 ml in volume, the PBMCs were obtained. From germline, CDR1 is LNHDA and CDR2 SQIVND (reference sequence). The CDR3 has 17 amino acids. V shed 6 bases and J 4 bases; nucleotides not matched to a gene: 10. This clonotype was seen many times. The authors amplified TCR beta CDR3 regions, and they did so from RNA transcripts for repertoire sequencing. Investigators did first-round RT-PCR with HTBI primers, then second-round multiplex PCR. Each CDR3 protein gets one entry after TCRdb re-called the multiplex PCR reads with MiXCR. The data hold almost 400,000 distinct CDR3 sequences, with around 17% observed a single time.

This chain connects TRBV19 to TRBJ1-5, with TRBD1 matching 12 bases. Sequencing was performed on peripheral blood. The TCR sequence derives from a woman in her late teens or twenties with Graves' ophthalmopathy. CDR3 in DNA: TGTGCCAGTAGCCCGAGCCGGGACAGGGGGCGAAATCAGCCCCAGCATTTT. Amino acid sequence: CASSPSRDRGRNQPQHF.